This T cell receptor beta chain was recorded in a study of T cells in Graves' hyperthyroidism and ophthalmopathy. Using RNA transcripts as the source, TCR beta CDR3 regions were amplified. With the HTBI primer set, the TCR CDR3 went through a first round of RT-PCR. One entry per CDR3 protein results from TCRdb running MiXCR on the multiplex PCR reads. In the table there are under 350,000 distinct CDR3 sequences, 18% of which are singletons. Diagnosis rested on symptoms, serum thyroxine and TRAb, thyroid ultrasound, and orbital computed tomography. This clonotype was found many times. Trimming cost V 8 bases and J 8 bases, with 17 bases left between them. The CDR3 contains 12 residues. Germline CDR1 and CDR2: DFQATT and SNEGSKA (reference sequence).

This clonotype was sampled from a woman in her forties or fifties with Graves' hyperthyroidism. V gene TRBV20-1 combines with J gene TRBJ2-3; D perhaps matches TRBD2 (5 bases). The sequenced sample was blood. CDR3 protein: CSSGVGGGTQYF. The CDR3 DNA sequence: TGCAGTTCTGGGGTGGGCGGAGGTACGCAGTATTTT.